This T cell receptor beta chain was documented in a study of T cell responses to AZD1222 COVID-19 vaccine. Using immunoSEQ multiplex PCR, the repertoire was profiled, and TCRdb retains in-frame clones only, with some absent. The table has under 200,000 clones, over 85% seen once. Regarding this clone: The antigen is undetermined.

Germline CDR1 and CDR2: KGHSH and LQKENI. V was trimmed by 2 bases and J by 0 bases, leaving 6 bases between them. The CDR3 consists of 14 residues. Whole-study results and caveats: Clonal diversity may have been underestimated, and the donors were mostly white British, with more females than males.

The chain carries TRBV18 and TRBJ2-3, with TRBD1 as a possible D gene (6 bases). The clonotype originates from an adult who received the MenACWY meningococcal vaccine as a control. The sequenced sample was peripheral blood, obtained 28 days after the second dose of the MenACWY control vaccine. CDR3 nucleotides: TGTGCCAGCTCACCAGGACAGAGCACAGATACGCAGTATTTT. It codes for CASSPGQSTDTQYF.